This TCR beta chain was sequenced in a study of T cell changes during pregnancy in multiple sclerosis. Sequenced by immunoSEQ multiplex PCR; TCRdb stores in-frame clones only, minus some. The sample holds about 68,000 clones, 92% seen once. The CDR3 runs 14 residues. Germline V gene data show CDR1 as LNHDA and CDR2 as SQIVND (reference sequence). V lost 7 bases to trimming and J lost 3 bases, with 16 bases between them. The sequence came from a female donor in good health, enrolled as a control in a pregnancy study. The specimen was peripheral blood, collected after pregnancy. The rearrangement links TRBV19 to TRBJ2-7; D perhaps matches TRBD2 (6 bases). For the CDR3, the DNA is TGTGCCAGTACGGAGGGGTCATCCTACTACGAGCAGTACTTC. Its protein product is CASTEGSSYYEQYF.